What follows describes a single T cell receptor beta chain. The antigen remains unidentified. The donors were members of the validation cohort comprising some 120 subjects, separate from the approximately 670-subject first cohort. These data originate in a study of cytomegalovirus exposure and HLA in healthy donors. Overall study findings and caveats: The study labeled 150 to 200 TCR beta chains cytomegalovirus-associated.

Profiling relied on immunoSEQ multiplex PCR, and the TCRdb table lists in-frame clones only, not all of them. The table has about 180,000 clones, roughly 85% seen once. The V and J ends lost 0 bases and 4 bases, in that order; junction bases with no gene match: 3. CDR3 length: 15 residues. CDR1 is SGDLS and CDR2 is YYNGEE in the germline V gene. The specimen sequenced was PBMCs. V is TRBV9 and J is TRBJ2-2; TRBD1 agrees at 7 bases. The source is a man between 18 and 29 years old in good health and CMV-seropositive. In DNA form, the CDR3 reads TGTGCCAGCAGCGTAGTGGCAGGGGGCACCGGGGAGCTGTTTTTT. As protein: CASSVVAGGTGELFF.